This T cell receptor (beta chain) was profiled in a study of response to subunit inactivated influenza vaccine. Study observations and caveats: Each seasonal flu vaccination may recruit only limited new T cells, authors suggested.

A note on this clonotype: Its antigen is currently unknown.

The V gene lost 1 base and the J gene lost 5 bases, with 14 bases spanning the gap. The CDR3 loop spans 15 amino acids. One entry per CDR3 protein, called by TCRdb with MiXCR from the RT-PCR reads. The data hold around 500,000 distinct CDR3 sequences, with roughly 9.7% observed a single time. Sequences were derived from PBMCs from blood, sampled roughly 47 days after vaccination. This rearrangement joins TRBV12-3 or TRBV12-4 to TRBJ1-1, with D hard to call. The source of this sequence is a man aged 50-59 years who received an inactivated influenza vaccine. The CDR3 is CASSLGPAGRTEAFF. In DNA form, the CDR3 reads TGTGCCAGCAGTTTAGGTCCGGCCGGGAGGACTGAAGCTTTCTTT.